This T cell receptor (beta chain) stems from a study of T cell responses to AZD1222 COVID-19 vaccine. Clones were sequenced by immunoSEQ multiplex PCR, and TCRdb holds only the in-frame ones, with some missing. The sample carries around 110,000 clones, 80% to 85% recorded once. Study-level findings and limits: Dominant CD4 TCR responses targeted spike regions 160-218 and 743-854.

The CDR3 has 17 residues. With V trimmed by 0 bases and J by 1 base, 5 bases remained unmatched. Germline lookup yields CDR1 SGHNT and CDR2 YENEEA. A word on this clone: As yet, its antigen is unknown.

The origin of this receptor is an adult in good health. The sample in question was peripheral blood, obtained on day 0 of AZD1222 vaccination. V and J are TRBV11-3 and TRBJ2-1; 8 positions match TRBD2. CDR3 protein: CASSLEPGGRSYNEQFF. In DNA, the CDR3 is TGTGCCAGCAGCTTAGAACCGGGCGGGAGGTCCTACAATGAGCAGTTCTTC.